Following are 20 T cell receptor beta chains from one sample sequenced in a study of blood T cell repertoires in COVID-19. The method was immunoSEQ multiplex PCR; TCRdb's version includes in-frame clones alone and lacks a portion of them. The profile covers a few hundred thousand clones, with about nine tenths appearing a single time and 2.6% taken by the ten largest. Sequenced: peripheral blood. These receptors were obtained from a person aged 18 to 35 with COVID-19, enrolled during active disease.

The chain has TRBV5-4 and TRBJ2-2, with TRBD1 matching over 7 bases. Germline CDR1 and CDR2: SGHNT and YYREEE (reference sequence). V trimming: 0 bases; J trimming: 4 bases; junction bases outside the gene matches: 6. This CDR3 has 16 amino acids. Here the CDR3 reads CASSLGYDRATGELFF. The CDR3 coding sequence is TGTGCCAGCAGCTTGGGGTACGACAGGGCCACCGGGGAGCTGTTTTTT.

The CDR3 DNA is TGCGCCAGCAGCCGTGGACTAGCGGGAGCCGCCGGGGAGCTGTTTTTT. Protein sequence: CASSRGLAGAAGELFF. This chain uses TRBV4-1 with TRBJ2-2; 13 nucleotides line up with TRBD2. The V gene end was trimmed by 4 bases and the J gene end by 6 bases; junction bases not matched to a gene: 5. This CDR3 comprises 16 residues. Germline lookup yields CDR1 MGHRA and CDR2 YSYEKL.

The V and J genes are TRBV7-2 and TRBJ2-1; 13 nucleotides agree with TRBD2. Trimming cost V 8 bases and J 4 bases; bases outside gene matches: 11. There are 17 residues in the CDR3. Germline assignment: CDR1 SGHTA and CDR2 FQGNSA. The CDR3 DNA follows: TGTGCCAGCGGACGACTAGCGGGAGGTCCGGGGTACAATGAGCAGTTCTTC. Protein sequence: CASGRLAGGPGYNEQFF. Filled out from reference TRBV7-2 and TRBJ2-1, the complete variable domain reads GAGVSQSPSNKVTEKGKDVELRCDPISGHTALYWYRQSLGQGLEFLIYFQGNSAPDKSGLPSDRFSAERTGGSVSTLTIQRTQQEDSAVYLCASGRLAGGPGYNEQFFGPGTRLTVL.

This clone was counted once. The V call is TRBV5-4, the J call TRBJ2-3, with 9 bases fitting TRBD2. Germline CDR1 SGHNT, CDR2 YYREEE (reference sequence). There are 17 residues in the CDR3. With 0 bases clipped from V and 3 bases from J, the junction kept 8 bases outside the gene matches. CDR3 region: CASSLGPGTSTTDTQYF. CDR3 nucleotides: TGTGCCAGCAGCTTGGGTCCGGGGACTAGCACTACAGATACGCAGTATTTT. Looking up the rest from reference TRBV5-4 and TRBJ2-3 gives the full variable domain: ETGVTQSPTHLIKTRGQQVTLRCSSQSGHNTVSWYQQALGQGPQFIFQYYREEENGRGNFPPRFSGLQFPNYSSELNVNALELDDSALYLCASSLGPGTSTTDTQYFGPGTRLTVL.

The J gene is TRBJ1-1, the V gene TRBV6-5; tentative D call: TRBD1 (6 bases). Trimming cost V 4 bases and J 2 bases, with 8 bases left between them. This CDR3 contains 13 residues. Germline CDR1 reads MNHEY; CDR2 reads SVGAGI. CDR3: CASSLGQNTEAFF. The DNA of the CDR3 is TGTGCCAGCAGTTTGGGACAAAACACTGAAGCTTTCTTT.

A note on this clone: In the same sample, other DNA sequences code for this CDR3. J is TRBJ2-7 and V is TRBV5-1; 9 bases match TRBD2. J was trimmed by 3 bases and V by 0 bases; bases with no gene match: 1. The CDR3 consists of 14 residues. CDR1 is SGHRS and CDR2 is YFSETQ in the germline V gene. The CDR3 region has the DNA TGCGCCAGCAGCTTGGTTAGCGGGAGCTACGAGCAGTACTTC. This sequence encodes CASSLVSGSYEQYF.

The J gene is TRBJ1-1, the V gene TRBV20-1; D is perhaps TRBD1 (6 bases). CDR3 size: 11 residues. V was clipped by 5 bases and J by 5 bases, with 9 bases between them. The germline V gene has CDR1 DFQATT and CDR2 SNEGSKA (reference sequence). The CDR3 reads CSAPQGTEAFF. In DNA, the CDR3 is TGCAGTGCTCCCCAGGGGACTGAAGCTTTCTTT.

This rearrangement joins TRBV11-2 to TRBJ2-2; TRBD2 might be the D (5 bases). The CDR3 loop spans 17 amino acids. Deletions cut 0 bases from V and 6 bases from J, with 17 bases between. The germline V gene encodes CDR1 SGHAT and CDR2 FQNNGV. The CDR3 sequence is CASSLDRGVASPGELFF. CDR3 bases: TGTGCCAGCAGCTTAGATCGGGGTGTTGCTTCCCCCGGGGAGCTGTTTTTT.

The rearrangement links TRBV7-9 to TRBJ2-2; 7 bases fit TRBD2. The germline V gene encodes CDR1 SEHNR and CDR2 FQNEAQ (reference sequence). With V trimmed by 3 bases and J by 4 bases, 2 bases remained unmatched. CDR3 size: 14 residues. CDR3 bases: TGTGCCAGCAGCTTCGGGGAGGGCACCGGGGAGCTGTTTTTT. Amino acids: CASSFGEGTGELFF.

The chain is built from TRBV6-6 and TRBJ2-1, with D perhaps TRBD2 (5 bases). The ends were cut back, 6 bases at V and 6 bases at J, with 12 bases in the middle. The germline gives CDR1 MNHNY, CDR2 SVGAGI (reference sequence). This CDR3 is built from 13 residues. CDR3 DNA sequence: TGTGCCAGCAGCACTATCCGGGGCAATGAGCAGTTCTTC. The encoded protein is CASSTIRGNEQFF.

The chain couples TRBV3-1 (or the pseudogene TRBV3-2) to TRBJ1-6; TRBD1 might be the D (5 bases). Germline V gene sequence: CDR1 LGHDT, CDR2 YNNKEL (reference sequence). Trimming pared 4 bases from V and 7 bases from J, leaving 14 bases between. The CDR3 covers 15 residues. The CDR3 here is CASSPPGGVNSPLHF. The DNA of the CDR3 is TGTGCCAGCAGCCCCCCGGGGGGGGTGAATTCACCCCTCCACTTT.

This chain links TRBV27 with TRBJ2-1, with TRBD1 matching over 9 bases. The CDR3 sequence is 19 residues long. Germline V gene data show CDR1 as MNHEY and CDR2 as SMNVEV (reference sequence). Trimming at V came to 1 base and at J to 5 bases, leaving 15 bases not matched to a gene. The CDR3 here is CASSLFGRTGVAYHNEQFF. Here the CDR3 DNA reads TGTGCCAGCAGTTTATTCGGGAGGACAGGGGTTGCCTACCACAATGAGCAGTTCTTC.

The CDR3 spells CASSVGGGTVFTDTQYF. The CDR3 DNA is TGTGCCAGCAGCGTAGGAGGGGGGACAGTATTCACAGATACGCAGTATTTT. The chain recombines TRBV9 with TRBJ2-3; D may be TRBD1 (7 bases). This CDR3 has 17 amino acids. The V end was cut by 0 bases, the J end by 2 bases, with 16 bases between. Germline CDR1 is SGDLS and CDR2 is YYNGEE.

The genes are TRBV2 and TRBJ1-4, with 7 nucleotides matching TRBD1. Germline CDR1 and CDR2: SNHLY and FYNNEI. J gave up 4 bases and V 5 bases, and 4 bases lay outside the gene matches. This CDR3 is 14 amino acids long. The CDR3 nucleotides are TGTGCCAGCAGTCCTGACAGGGTTAATGAAAAACTGTTTTTT. Protein product: CASSPDRVNEKLFF. The variable domain in full, completed from reference TRBV2 and TRBJ1-4, reads EPEVTQTPSHQVTQMGQEVILRCVPISNHLYFYWYRQILGQKVEFLVSFYNNEISEKSEIFDDQFSVERPDGSNFTLKIRSTKLEDSAMYFCASSPDRVNEKLFFGSGTQLSVL.

V gene TRBV4-2 combines with J gene TRBJ1-3; TRBD1 agrees at 8 bases. The germline V gene has CDR1 LGHNA and CDR2 YNFKEQ. V lost 1 base and J lost 4; bases outside the gene matches: 6. The CDR3 extends over 16 amino acids. The CDR3 nucleotides read TGTGCCAGCAGCCAAGTTTCCGGACAGGGAGGAAACACCATATATTTT. Translating gives CASSQVSGQGGNTIYF.

This sequence joins TRBV2 and TRBJ1-5, with D possibly being TRBD1 (6 bases). The germline V and J ends were trimmed by 6 bases and 0 bases, with 15 bases remaining between them. The CDR3 length is 16 residues. Germline CDR1 and CDR2: SNHLY and FYNNEI. The CDR3 DNA reads as TGTGCCAGCAGAACAGGGTCGGGAGGTAGCAATCAGCCCCAGCATTTT. Encoded protein: CASRTGSGGSNQPQHF.

The chain carries TRBV30 and TRBJ1-2; D call uncertain. The CDR3 contains 13 residues. Trimming took 2 bases from V and 5 from J, leaving 12 bases between them. Germline V gives CDR1 GTSNPN, CDR2 SVGIG (reference sequence). This CDR3 reads CAWSPPGFYGYTF. DNA for the CDR3: TGTGCCTGGAGTCCCCCGGGGTTTTATGGCTACACCTTC. Full variable domain (rest looked up from reference TRBV30 and TRBJ1-2): SQTIHQWPATLVQPVGSPLSLECTVEGTSNPNLYWYRQAAGRGLQLLFYSVGIGQISSEVPQNLSASRPQDRQFILSSKKLLLSDSGFYLCAWSPPGFYGYTFGSGTRLTVV.

This rearrangement joins TRBV14 to TRBJ2-1, with D maybe TRBD2 (5 bases). CDR1 and CDR2 from the germline V gene are SGHDN and FVKESK. Trimming left V 0 bases short and J 12 bases short, with 12 bases between. The CDR3 has 13 amino acids. In DNA, the CDR3 is TGTGCCAGCAGCCAAGAGAGAGGGCTCGGGCAGTTCTTC. This gives the protein CASSQERGLGQFF.

The chain joins TRBV2 to TRBJ2-5; 10 positions match TRBD1. Per germline, CDR1 SNHLY and CDR2 FYNNEI. The CDR3 is 14 residues long. V was clipped by 7 bases and J by 2 bases; unmatched bases: 4. CDR3 coding DNA: TGTGCCAGCATCAGGGACAGGGGACAAGAGACCCAGTACTTC. Translation: CASIRDRGQETQYF.

This chain uses TRBV19 with TRBJ2-2; D possibly corresponds to TRBD2 (6 bases). V was trimmed by 5 bases and J by 3 bases, leaving 10 bases between them. The germline V gene encodes CDR1 LNHDA and CDR2 SQIVND (reference sequence). This CDR3 is 14 amino acids long. The CDR3 sequence: CASSSGLYTGELFF. Written as DNA, the CDR3 is TGTGCCAGTAGTTCGGGACTTTACACCGGGGAGCTGTTTTTT.